This TCR beta chain was sequenced in a study of T cell repertoires in aging, cancer and after chemotherapy. Study-level results: Age-matched healthy donors had significantly more diverse, less clonal blood TCR repertoires than untreated cancer patients.

CDR3 length: 15 residues. Trimming took off 5 bases at V and 4 bases at J, with 15 bases between the two ends. Peripheral blood genomic DNA, not sorted cells or RNA, was the template. Notes on this clonotype: Its specificity is not known.

Rearranged V-D-J TRB sequences were amplified with a mixed TRB-A/B primer pool. TCRdb re-called the multiplex PCR reads with MiXCR, one entry per CDR3 protein. The sample has roughly 10,000 distinct CDR3 sequences, less than 30% seen once; the top ten hold 1% to 1.5%. The J gene is TRBJ1-5, the V gene TRBV12-3 or TRBV12-4; D is ambiguous. This clonotype originated in a human donor in good health. The sequenced material came from blood. Here the CDR3 reads CASSANDRRNQPQHF. CDR3 DNA: TGTGCCAGCAGTGCCAACGATAGGCGGAATCAGCCCCAGCATTTT.